The next 10 T cell receptor beta chains were all read from a single sample in a study of radiation and T cells in renal cell carcinoma. The time point denotes: blood 2 weeks post-SBRT. Treatment defined: 15 Gy SBRT to primary tumor, nephrectomy 4 weeks later. The protocol was immunoSEQ multiplex PCR, while the TCRdb copy is restricted to in-frame clones and leaves out a portion. This sample yields about 150,000 clones, of which roughly 87% are seen a single time; approximately 12% belongs to the top ten. The sequencing here drew on blood, taken from a patient whose treatment included radiotherapy and nephrectomy. These receptors came from a woman aged 45-60 years with renal cell carcinoma.

The chain uses TRBV4-1 and TRBJ2-7; 7 bases agree with TRBD1. Germline V gene sequence: CDR1 MGHRA, CDR2 YSYEKL. V gave up 1 base and J gave up 0 bases; unmatched junction bases: 6. This CDR3 region has 16 residues. CDR3 in DNA: TGCGCCAGCAGCCAAGGGTTGGGACAGAGCTCCTACGAGCAGTACTTC. Protein: CASSQGLGQSSYEQYF.

The chain combines TRBV6-5 with TRBJ1-1; a weak D match, TRBD1 (5 bases). CDR1 and CDR2 (germline): MNHEY, SVGAGI. The V gene lost 2 bases and the J gene lost 5 bases, with 12 bases spanning the gap. The CDR3 is made up of 14 amino acids. The CDR3 sequence is CASSYVKGRTEAFF. In DNA form, the CDR3 reads TGTGCCAGCAGTTACGTGAAGGGGCGAACTGAAGCTTTCTTT.

The rearrangement links TRBV5-1 to TRBJ1-1; tentative D call: TRBD1 (6 bases). Trimming shortened V by 0 bases and J by 0 bases, and 12 bases separated the two germline ends. Germline values: CDR1 SGHRS, CDR2 YFSETQ. CDR3 length: 16 residues. In nucleotides, the CDR3 is TGCGCCAGCAGCTTGGGCGGGGGCAGCATGAACACTGAAGCTTTCTTT. It yields the protein CASSLGGGSMNTEAFF.

A single count supports this clone. The chain joins TRBV5-4 to TRBJ1-2; no clear D. Trimming stripped 10 bases from V and 0 bases from J, with 13 bases between. The germline CDR1 and CDR2 sequences are SGHNT and YYREEE (reference sequence). The CDR3 loop spans 13 amino acids. The DNA for the CDR3 is TGTGCCTGGTCACTGGGAGCTAACTATGGCTACACCTTC. It translates to CAWSLGANYGYTF.

This chain uses TRBV29-1 with TRBJ2-5; 7 nucleotides line up with TRBD1. CDR1 and CDR2 from the germline V gene are SQVTM and ANQGSEA. Germline trimming cut 5 bases from V and 0 bases from J; bases unmatched to any gene: 12. This CDR3 has 16 residues. CDR3: CSVLGTPTGYQETQYF. The CDR3 DNA sequence: TGCAGCGTTTTGGGAACACCGACAGGGTACCAAGAGACCCAGTACTTC.

This clone was detected once. The rearrangement links TRBV19 to TRBJ1-1; no definite D call. CDR1 LNHDA and CDR2 SQIVND come from the germline V gene (reference sequence). Trimming removed 4 bases at V and 3 bases at J, with 12 bases between. CDR3 length equals 14 residues. The CDR3 is CASSKPQEYTEAFF. The CDR3 nucleotides read TGTGCCAGTAGTAAACCTCAGGAATACACTGAAGCTTTCTTT.

The chain couples TRBV2 to TRBJ2-5; 8 bases are a match to TRBD2. The CDR3 is made up of 13 amino acids. The V segment lost 8 bases and the J segment 5 bases; nucleotides outside the gene matches: 7. Germline CDR1 and CDR2: SNHLY and FYNNEI. The CDR3: CASSKRGFETQYF. The DNA of the CDR3 is TGTGCCAGCTCTAAGCGGGGGTTTGAGACCCAGTACTTC.

This clone appeared once. The CDR3 here is CASSMVDRGRANYGYTF. The CDR3 DNA reads TGTGCCAGTAGTATGGTGGACAGGGGGCGAGCTAACTATGGCTACACCTTC. The chain combines TRBV19 with TRBJ1-2, with 11 bases matching TRBD1. Per the germline V gene, CDR1 is LNHDA and CDR2 is SQIVND (reference sequence). J was trimmed by 0 bases and V by 3 bases; bases with no gene match: 6. The CDR3 consists of 17 residues.

The CDR3 is CASSVDGRGLTEAFF. CDR3 coding DNA: TGTGCCAGCAGCGTAGACGGTCGGGGCTTGACTGAAGCTTTCTTT. The chain links TRBV9 to TRBJ1-1; tentatively, D is TRBD1 (5 bases). CDR1 is SGDLS and CDR2 is YYNGEE in the germline V gene. This CDR3 has 15 amino acids. The V gene lost 0 bases and the J gene lost 5 bases, with 14 bases spanning the gap. Full variable domain (missing parts from reference TRBV9 and TRBJ1-1): DSGVTQTPKHLITATGQRVTLRCSPRSGDLSVYWYQQSLDQGLQFLIQYYNGEERAKGNILERFSAQQFPDLHSELNLSSLELGDSALYFCASSVDGRGLTEAFFGQGTRLTVV.

The V and J genes are TRBV28 and TRBJ2-7; D unclear. There are 12 residues in the CDR3. Trimming took off 5 bases at V and 3 bases at J, with 8 bases between the two ends. Germline V gives CDR1 MDHEN, CDR2 SYDVKM. CDR3 DNA sequence: TGTGCCAGCAGTATCAGCAACTACGAGCAGTACTTC. Amino acid sequence: CASSISNYEQYF.